The present TCR beta chain was sequenced within a study of shared clonotypes between healthy human individuals. Study conclusions and caveats: The rarefaction results pointed to incomplete sorted-subset sequencing despite large depth. Clonotype sharing across several donors was observed for roughly 5% of naive CD4 clonotypes.

Splitting of CD4+ cells produced CD45RA+ naive and CD45RA-negative memory subsets. Sequencing was performed with immunoSEQ multiplex PCR; in TCRdb, only in-frame clones are kept and a portion is missing. The sample has over 2 million clones; 92% are singletons. Worth noting for this clone: Its specificity is not known.

This CDR3 spans 13 amino acids. Germline V CDR1 and CDR2: SGHTA, FQGNSA. V lost 5 bases and J lost 15; bases outside the gene matches: 14. The chain is built from TRBV7-2 and TRBJ2-3, with 7 bases aligning to TRBD2. The sequenced sample consisted of naive CD4+ T cells from PBMCs. Documented subset: CD45RA+ positively selected. The TCR comes from a young man in good health. Some clones in this sample may be carry-over from other donors' samples. The CDR3 spells CASSPGAGIKHYF. CDR3 DNA: TGTGCCAGCAGCCCCGGAGCGGGAATTAAGCATTATTTT.